This TCR beta chain emerged from a study of breast tumors, draining lymph nodes, adjacent tissues. Study-level results: Luminal-like breast cancer showed significantly higher tumor–nontumor repertoire similarity than basal-like. Findings are consistent with lymph node origin and intratumoral expansion of most tumor T cells. Tumors had less TCR diversity than lymph nodes, more than nontumor tissue.

TCRdb re-derived calls from the multiplex PCR reads in MiXCR, one entry per CDR3 protein. The data contain about 13,000 distinct CDR3 sequences, 40% to 55% of them singletons. V lost 0 bases, J lost 2 bases, and 11 bases lay in between. This CDR3 region has 16 residues. The germline V gene has CDR1 LGHNA and CDR2 YSLEER. This clonotype qualifies as medium-sized. The antigen remains undetermined. The sequence derives from a female donor with breast cancer. Some clones in this sample may be carry-over from other donors' samples. The material sequenced was tumor-adjacent breast tissue. The chain links TRBV4-3 to TRBJ1-3; no firm D call. CDR3 sequence (DNA): TGCGCCAGCAGCCAAGAAATTGCGGGGACTGGAAACACCATATATTTT. This codes for CASSQEIAGTGNTIYF.